This T cell receptor (beta chain) originates from a study of cytotoxic CD8 clonotypes in ibrutinib-treated CLL. Assay: immunoSEQ multiplex PCR; the TCRdb copy retains only in-frame clones and omits some. The table shows some 290,000 clones, with around four fifths occurring only once. CDR1 is MNHNY and CDR2 is SVGAGI in the germline V gene (reference sequence). CDR3 length: 14 residues. Trimming removed 6 bases from V and 5 bases from J; junction bases left unmatched: 4. Sequenced material: PBMCs, taken before ibrutinib treatment. The chain links TRBV6-6 to TRBJ2-7, with 13 bases fitting TRBD2. The source of this sequence is a human donor with chronic lymphocytic leukemia. CDR3: CASSTGLAGHEQYF. The CDR3 region has the DNA TGTGCCAGCAGCACGGGACTAGCGGGACACGAGCAGTACTTC.